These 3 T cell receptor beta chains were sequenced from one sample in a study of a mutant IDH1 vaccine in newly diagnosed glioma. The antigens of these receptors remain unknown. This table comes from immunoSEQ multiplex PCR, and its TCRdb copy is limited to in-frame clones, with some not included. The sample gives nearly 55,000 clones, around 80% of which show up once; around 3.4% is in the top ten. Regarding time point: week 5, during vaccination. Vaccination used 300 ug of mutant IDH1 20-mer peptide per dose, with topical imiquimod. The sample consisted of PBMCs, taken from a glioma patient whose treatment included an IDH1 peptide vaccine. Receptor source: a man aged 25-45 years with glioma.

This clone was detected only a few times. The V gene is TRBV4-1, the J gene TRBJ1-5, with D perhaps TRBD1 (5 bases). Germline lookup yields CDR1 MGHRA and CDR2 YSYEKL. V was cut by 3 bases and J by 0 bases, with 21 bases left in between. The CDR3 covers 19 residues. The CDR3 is CASSQGGTGISYSNQPQHF. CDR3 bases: TGCGCCAGCAGCCAGGGAGGAACAGGCATAAGCTATAGCAATCAGCCCCAGCATTTT.

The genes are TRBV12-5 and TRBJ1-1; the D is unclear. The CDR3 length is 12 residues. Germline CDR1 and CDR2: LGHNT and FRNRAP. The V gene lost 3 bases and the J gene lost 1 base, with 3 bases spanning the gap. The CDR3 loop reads CASGLKNTEAFF. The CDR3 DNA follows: TGTGCTAGTGGTTTAAAGAACACTGAAGCTTTCTTT.

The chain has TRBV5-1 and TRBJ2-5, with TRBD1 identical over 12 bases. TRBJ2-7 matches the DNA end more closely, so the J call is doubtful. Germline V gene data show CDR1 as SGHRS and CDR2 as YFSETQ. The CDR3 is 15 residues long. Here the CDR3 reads CASSLKRDRGREQYF. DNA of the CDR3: TGCGCCAGCAGCTTGAAGAGGGACAGGGGGCGCGAGCAGTACTTC.